What follows is one T cell receptor beta chain and its context. The antigen remains undetermined. The record originates from a study of T-cell memory formation after mild COVID-19. Study-wide findings and caveats: Later expanders leaned toward CD4+, whereas clones contracting from day 15 to 85 were balanced CD4/CD8.

This CDR3 has 13 amino acids. Germline V gives CDR1 MNHEY, CDR2 SVGAGI. V lost 2 bases to trimming and J lost 6 bases, with 10 bases between them. TCRdb reprocessed the 5' RACE reads with MiXCR, giving one entry per CDR3 protein. The sample shows roughly 340,000 distinct CDR3 sequences, more than 15% of them seen only once. The specimen sequenced was PBMCs or a T cell subset sorted from them (not recorded which). This chain uses TRBV6-5 with TRBJ1-2; tentative D call: TRBD1 (5 bases). The clonotype comes from a man younger than 35 who had mild COVID-19 (a few samples of this study predate the infection). Cell type and time point are not known. CDR3: CASSYEGRDGYTF. The CDR3 DNA reads as TGTGCCAGCAGTTACGAGGGGAGGGATGGCTACACCTTC.